This T cell receptor (beta chain) appears in the sequencing data of a study of cytomegalovirus exposure and HLA in healthy donors. Study-level points and caveats: Cytomegalovirus status was reportedly diagnosed by the classifier with high specificity and sensitivity. Researchers catalogued around 150 TCR beta chains as cytomegalovirus-associated.

For this clone: The antigen remains unidentified.

A multiplex PCR was run with 60 Vbeta primers and 13 Jbeta primers. The protocol was immunoSEQ multiplex PCR, while the TCRdb copy is restricted to in-frame clones and leaves out a portion. This table holds fewer than 200,000 clones, 70% to 85% found once. The receptor was derived from a man aged 35 to 55 in good health and CMV-seronegative. Sequenced: PBMCs.

CDR3 sequence reads: CASSLGGRGYTF. As DNA, the CDR3 is TGTGCCAGCAGCTTGGGGGGGCGGGGCTACACCTTC. The genes are TRBV5-4 and TRBJ1-2, with D perhaps TRBD1 (6 bases). Germline lookup yields CDR1 SGHNT and CDR2 YYREEE (reference sequence). V was trimmed by 0 bases and J by 8 bases, leaving 8 bases between them. The CDR3 totals 12 residues.